This TCR beta chain was captured in a study of blood T cell repertoires in COVID-19. The CDR3 covers 14 residues. Germline values: CDR1 MNHEY, CDR2 SVGAGI. V lost 7 bases and J lost 9; bases outside the gene matches: 8. The assay was immunoSEQ multiplex PCR, and TCRdb's table has in-frame clones only and misses some. The table has about 500,000 clones, roughly 87% seen once. Allocation to cohorts depended on clinical history reported by the participants. Sequencing was performed on PBMCs or T cells enriched from blood (not recorded which). This TCR was recovered from a young woman who had recovered from COVID-19. The rearrangement uses TRBV6-5 and TRBJ2-1, with 11 bases aligning to TRBD2. The CDR3 region is CASKIAGGPGEQFF. CDR3 DNA: TGTGCCAGCAAAATAGCGGGGGGGCCCGGTGAGCAGTTCTTC.